Following are 11 T cell receptor beta chains from one sample sequenced in a study of T cell responses to AZD1222 COVID-19 vaccine. This table comes from immunoSEQ multiplex PCR, and its TCRdb copy is limited to in-frame clones, with some not included. Here the sample spans 50,000 to 65,000 clones, over 75% being singletons. The source material was peripheral blood, sampled 28 days after the second AZD1222 dose. These receptors all come from an adult who received the AZD1222 COVID-19 vaccine.

V usage is TRBV7-3 and J usage is TRBJ2-1; 9 bases line up with TRBD1. In germline, CDR1 is SGHTA, CDR2 FQGTGA. The trim removed 5 bases at V and 11 bases at J, leaving 10 bases unmatched. The CDR3 is 14 amino acids. The CDR3 protein is CASSPGQGRAKQFF. The DNA of the CDR3 is TGTGCCAGCAGCCCCGGACAGGGGAGGGCTAAGCAGTTCTTC.

V is TRBV27 and J is TRBJ2-5; D is possibly TRBD1 (5 bases). The CDR3 is 15 residues long. The V and J ends lost 0 bases and 5 bases respectively, with 13 bases between them. Germline V gives CDR1 MNHEY, CDR2 SMNVEV (reference sequence). CDR3 nucleotides: TGTGCCAGCAGTTTATCCCAGGGCGGTCCGGAGACCCAGTACTTC. It translates to CASSLSQGGPETQYF.

V and J are TRBV5-6 and TRBJ2-5, with D perhaps matching TRBD1 or TRBD2 (6 bases each). Germline loops: CDR1 SGHDT, CDR2 YYEEEE. The V and J ends lost 2 bases and 5 bases respectively, with 10 bases between them. This CDR3 region has 13 residues. CDR3 DNA sequence: TGTGCCAGCAGCTTCACAGGGAGGGAGACCCAGTACTTC. Protein sequence: CASSFTGRETQYF.

The V and J genes are TRBV18 and TRBJ1-2; D is unclear. CDR3 length: 14 amino acids. Trimming cost V 1 base and J 7 bases, with 13 bases left between them. Germline values: CDR1 KGHSH, CDR2 LQKENI. The CDR3 protein is CASSPRGEDGGYTF. The CDR3 DNA follows: TGTGCCAGCTCACCACGCGGCGAGGACGGTGGCTACACCTTC.

The V and J genes are TRBV7-9 and TRBJ2-6, with a possible D match to TRBD2 (5 bases). Trimming cost V 8 bases and J 4 bases, with 18 bases left between them. Germline CDR1 and CDR2: SEHNR and FQNEAQ (reference sequence). The CDR3 length is 16 residues. The CDR3 sequence: CASYETGSPGANVLTF. The CDR3 region has the DNA TGTGCCAGCTACGAGACGGGGTCTCCCGGGGCCAACGTCCTGACTTTC. The variable domain in full, with the rest retrieved from reference TRBV7-9 and TRBJ2-6, is DTGVSQNPRHKITKRGQNVTFRCDPISEHNRLYWYRQTLGQGPEFLTYFQNEAQLEKSRLLSDRFSAERPKGSFSTLEIQRTEQGDSAMYLCASYETGSPGANVLTFGAGSRLTVL.

This clone was detected once. The CDR3 region has the DNA TGTGCCAGCAGCTATAATTCACCCCTCCACTTT. It yields the protein CASSYNSPLHF. The chain is built from TRBV28 and TRBJ1-6; D remains ambiguous. This CDR3 contains 11 residues. V dropped 6 bases and J dropped 3 bases, with 0 bases sitting between them. Germline V gene sequence: CDR1 MDHEN, CDR2 SYDVKM.

V and J are TRBV7-6 and TRBJ2-5; TRBD1 agrees at 7 bases. Germline V gives CDR1 SGHVS, CDR2 FNYEAQ. The trim removed 6 bases at V and 4 bases at J, leaving 11 bases unmatched. The CDR3 runs to 15 residues. The CDR3 DNA reads as TGTGCCAGCAGACCCACAAGGGGGCTCGGAGAGACCCAGTACTTC. Translated, it gives CASRPTRGLGETQYF. Complete variable domain (other parts from reference TRBV7-6 and TRBJ2-5): GAGVSQSPRYKVTKRGQDVALRCDPISGHVSLYWYRQALGQGPEFLTYFNYEAQQDKSGLPNDRFSAERPEGSISTLTIQRTEQRDSAMYRCASRPTRGLGETQYFGPGTRLLVL.

Only one count was recorded for this clone. V gene TRBV4-3 combines with J gene TRBJ2-7, with 8 bases aligning to TRBD2. CDR1 is LGHNA and CDR2 is YSLEER in the germline V gene. This CDR3 comprises 16 residues. J lost 7 bases, V lost 0 bases, and 11 bases had no gene match. In nucleotides, the CDR3 is TGCGCCAGCAGCCAAGATACTACAGCGGGAGTGGGGGAGCAGTACTTC. Translating it yields CASSQDTTAGVGEQYF.

This clone was detected only once. This rearrangement joins TRBV28 to TRBJ2-5; no clear D gene. The CDR3 has 14 residues. Germline loops: CDR1 MDHEN, CDR2 SYDVKM. The V end lost 6 bases, the J end lost 4 bases, and 15 bases lay between the germline ends. CDR3 in amino acids: CASRGEVPGETQYF. The CDR3 nucleotides read TGTGCCAGCAGAGGAGAGGTTCCAGGAGAGACCCAGTACTTC.

This chain links TRBV7-9 with TRBJ1-3; 9 positions agree with TRBD1. The CDR3 totals 17 residues. The germline V gene has CDR1 SEHNR and CDR2 FQNEAQ (reference sequence). V shed 6 bases, J shed 0 bases, and the junction held 9 bases outside the gene matches. This CDR3 is CASSKGQGILSGNTIYF. The CDR3 nucleotides read TGTGCCAGCAGTAAGGGACAGGGAATACTCTCTGGAAACACCATATATTTT.

J is TRBJ2-7 and V is TRBV3-1 (or the pseudogene TRBV3-2); 12 bases map to TRBD2. Germline CDR1 LGHDT, CDR2 YNNKEL (reference sequence). The CDR3 is 13 amino acids. The trim removed 8 bases at V and 4 bases at J, leaving 3 bases unmatched. The CDR3 spells CASSTSGRYEQYF. In DNA, the CDR3 is TGTGCCAGCTCGACTAGCGGGAGATACGAGCAGTACTTC.